Sequencing of this T cell receptor (beta chain) was carried out in a study of blood T cell repertoires in COVID-19. Turning to the study itself: T cells, B-cell-depleted T cells, or PBMCs provided the cDNA or gDNA that served as material.

V lost 3 bases, J lost 8 bases, and 10 bases stayed unmatched. The CDR3 has 16 amino acids. Germline CDR1 and CDR2: SGHRS and YFSETQ. Here immunoSEQ multiplex PCR was the method, and the copy in TCRdb shows in-frame clones only, minus some. This table holds 150,000 to 200,000 clones, around 81% found once. The rearrangement joins TRBV5-1 to TRBJ1-6, with TRBD1 identical over 8 bases. The sequenced sample consisted of peripheral blood. This receptor was obtained from a man aged 60-69 years with active or convalescent COVID-19. The CDR3 reads CASSSGSGTGDSPLHF. For the CDR3, the DNA is TGCGCCAGCAGCTCGGGTTCCGGGACAGGAGATTCACCCCTCCACTTT.